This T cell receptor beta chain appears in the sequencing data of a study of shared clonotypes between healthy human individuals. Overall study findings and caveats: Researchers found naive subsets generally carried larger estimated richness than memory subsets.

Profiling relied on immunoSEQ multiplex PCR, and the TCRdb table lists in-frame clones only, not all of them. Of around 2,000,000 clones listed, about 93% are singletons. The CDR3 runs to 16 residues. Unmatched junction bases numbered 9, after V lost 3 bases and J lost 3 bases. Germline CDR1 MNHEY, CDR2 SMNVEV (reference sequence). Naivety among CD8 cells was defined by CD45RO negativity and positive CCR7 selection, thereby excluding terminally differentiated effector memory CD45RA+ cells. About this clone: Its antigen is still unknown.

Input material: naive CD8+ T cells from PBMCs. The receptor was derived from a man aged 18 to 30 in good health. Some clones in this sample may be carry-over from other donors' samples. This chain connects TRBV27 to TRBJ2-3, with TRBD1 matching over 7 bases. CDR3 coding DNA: TGTGCCAGCAGTTTCAGTCCCGGGACAGCGACAGATACGCAGTATTTT. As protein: CASSFSPGTATDTQYF.